This paragraph reports one T cell receptor beta chain. Its specificity is not known. TCR beta CDR3 sequences were amplified from RNA transcripts. With the HTBI primer set, the TCR CDR3 went through a first round of RT-PCR. TCRdb reprocessed the multiplex PCR reads via MiXCR and lists one record per CDR3 protein. The data show approximately 520,000 distinct CDR3 sequences, around 22% seen once. The data belong to a study of T cells in Graves' hyperthyroidism and ophthalmopathy. Study context: Sampling of peripheral blood happened at initial diagnosis, prior to any treatment.

Notes on the study in general: Using 13 V-J features, a model discriminated ophthalmopathy from stable hyperthyroidism.

Germline V gene sequence: CDR1 MRHNA, CDR2 SNTAGT. The CDR3 consists of 15 residues. J lost 3 bases, V lost 5 bases, and 9 bases had no gene match. The specimen sequenced was blood. The V call is TRBV6-4, the J call TRBJ1-1; 7 positions match TRBD1. The clonotype was recovered from a woman younger than 45 with Graves' ophthalmopathy. The CDR3 loop is CASSSKAGGDTEAFF. The CDR3 DNA follows: TGTGCCAGCAGTTCGAAAGCAGGGGGTGACACTGAAGCTTTCTTT.